The entry below gives a single T cell receptor beta chain sequence along with its context. Its antigen is undetermined. Losses at the gene ends were 5 bases for V and 8 bases for J; bases not matched to a gene: 3. CDR3 length: 11 amino acids. CDR1 is DFQATT, CDR2 SNEGSKA, per germline (reference sequence). The data stem from a study of shared clonotypes between healthy human individuals. Whole-study results and caveats: The study drew on few donors, limiting represented genetic and exposure-history diversity.

Original methodology: Because ImmunoSEQ provided only junction sequences with no quality scores, the filtering differed. Sequencing used immunoSEQ multiplex PCR; TCRdb keeps in-frame clones, though not all of them. V, J and clone size were drawn from that table, and D and trimming were deduced from the DNA. The sample yields some 800,000 clones, more than 85% seen once. The naive CD8 population came from CD45RO-negative cells selected for CCR7, without terminally differentiated effector memory CD45RA+ cells. This chain joins TRBV20-1 and TRBJ2-3; TRBD1 aligns across 8 bases. The TCR comes from a man aged 25 to 40 in good health. The sample taken for sequencing was naive CD8+ T cells sorted from blood. The CDR3 DNA follows: TGCAGTGCTTGGACAGGGACTACGCAGTATTTT. Its translation: CSAWTGTTQYF.